This T cell receptor (beta chain) was observed in a study of metastatic and nonmetastatic thyroid tumors. Each patient went into thyroid surgery without having received any treatment. Regarding the study as a whole: A significant increase in TCR beta diversity was reportedly seen in malignant thyroid tumors relative to benign nodules, in blood and tumor.

Points on this clone: The antigen is undetermined.

This CDR3 spans 14 amino acids. Losses at the gene ends were 5 bases for V and 8 bases for J; bases not matched to a gene: 9. Authors' data handling: Clinicopathological groups of papillary thyroid cancer showed CDR3 differences that were used to build a distant-metastasis classifier. TCRdb re-processed the PCR reads through MiXCR. Here the V and J calls rest on TCRdb's processing, not on the authors' analysis. The data show about 85,000 clones, with roughly 8.6% seen just once and under 9% held by the top ten. The sample was blood. The chain couples TRBV12-3 or TRBV12-4 to TRBJ1-2; TRBD1 matches at 9 bases. The clonotype comes from a female donor with papillary thyroid cancer or a benign thyroid nodule (not recorded which). Some clones in this sample may be carry-over from other donors' samples. The CDR3 DNA follows: TGTGCCAGCAGTATGGGACAGGGACACGAAGGCTACACCTTC. Translating gives CASSMGQGHEGYTF.